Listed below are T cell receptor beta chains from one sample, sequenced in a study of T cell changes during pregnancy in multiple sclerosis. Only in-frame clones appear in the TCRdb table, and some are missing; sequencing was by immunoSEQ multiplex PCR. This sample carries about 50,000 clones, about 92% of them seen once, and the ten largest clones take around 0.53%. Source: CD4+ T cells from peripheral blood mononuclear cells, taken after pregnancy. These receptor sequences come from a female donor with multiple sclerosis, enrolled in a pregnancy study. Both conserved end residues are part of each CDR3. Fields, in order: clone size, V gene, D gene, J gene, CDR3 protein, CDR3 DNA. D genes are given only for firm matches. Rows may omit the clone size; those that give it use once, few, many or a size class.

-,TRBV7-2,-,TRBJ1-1,CASSPQQIPNTEAFF,TGTGCCAGCAGCCCACAACAGATCCCGAACACTGAAGCTTTCTTT
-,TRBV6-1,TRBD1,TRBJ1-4,CASSEAGQDEKLFF,TGTGCCAGCAGTGAAGCGGGACAGGATGAAAAACTGTTTTTT
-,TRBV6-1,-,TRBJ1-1,CASSAPGYPEAFF,TGTGCCAGCAGTGCCCCAGGGTACCCTGAAGCTTTCTTT
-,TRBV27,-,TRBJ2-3,CASSFTRTKIKDTQYF,TGTGCCAGCAGTTTTACGCGTACTAAAATTAAAGATACGCAGTATTTT
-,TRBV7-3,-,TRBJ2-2,CASSPRVGSTGELFF,TGTGCCAGCAGCCCGCGGGTCGGGAGCACCGGGGAGCTGTTTTTT
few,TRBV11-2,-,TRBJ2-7,CASSQSYEQYF,TGTGCCAGCAGCCAGTCCTACGAGCAGTACTTC
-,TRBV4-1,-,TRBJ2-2,CASSQPGGTGELFF,TGCGCCAGCAGCCAACCAGGAGGGACCGGGGAGCTGTTTTTT
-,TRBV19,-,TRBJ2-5,CASSMGERELETQYF,TGTGCCAGTAGTATGGGGGAACGGGAGTTGGAGACCCAGTACTTC
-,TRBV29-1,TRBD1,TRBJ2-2,CSGGQGWAGELFF,TGCAGCGGCGGACAGGGGTGGGCCGGGGAGCTGTTTTTT
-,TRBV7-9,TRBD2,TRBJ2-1,CASTDGTSRFNEQFF,TGTGCCAGCACCGACGGGACTAGCCGCTTCAATGAGCAGTTCTTC
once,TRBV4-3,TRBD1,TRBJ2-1,CASSQEGQGWYEQFF,TGCGCCAGCAGCCAAGAGGGACAGGGGTGGTATGAGCAGTTCTTC
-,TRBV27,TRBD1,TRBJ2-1,CASSITGTGATYNEQFF,TGTGCCAGCAGTATAACCGGGACAGGGGCGACCTACAATGAGCAGTTCTTC
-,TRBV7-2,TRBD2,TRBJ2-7,CASSLLGAGGRAHGGEQYF,TGTGCCAGCAGCTTATTGGGGGCTGGCGGGAGGGCCCATGGGGGCGAGCAGTACTTC
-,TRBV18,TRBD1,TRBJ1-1,CASSLQQGAEAFF,TGTGCCAGCTCACTTCAACAGGGGGCGGAAGCTTTCTTT
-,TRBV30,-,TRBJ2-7,CARSTEWAEQYF,TGTGCCCGATCTACAGAGTGGGCCGAGCAGTACTTC
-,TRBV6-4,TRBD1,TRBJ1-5,CASSDRWETGKQPQHF,TGTGCCAGCAGTGACCGTTGGGAGACAGGGAAACAGCCCCAGCATTTT
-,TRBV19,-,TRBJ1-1,CASSWGSGNTEAFF,TGTGCCAGTAGTTGGGGCAGTGGAAACACTGAAGCTTTCTTT
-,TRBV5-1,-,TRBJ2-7,CASSLGAVGTYEQYF,TGCGCCAGCAGCTTGGGGGCCGTCGGAACCTACGAGCAGTACTTC
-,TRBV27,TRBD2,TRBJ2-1,CASSSPQGSGYNNEQFF,TGTGCCAGCAGTTCCCCCCAAGGTAGCGGGTACAACAATGAGCAGTTCTTC
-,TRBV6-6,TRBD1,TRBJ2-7,CASSYRSQGVFYEQYF,TGTGCCAGCAGTTACAGAAGCCAGGGGGTTTTTTACGAGCAGTACTTC
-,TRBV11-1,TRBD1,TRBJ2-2,CASSLGGTDKNTGELFF,TGTGCCAGCAGCTTAGGGGGGACAGATAAGAACACCGGGGAGCTGTTTTTT
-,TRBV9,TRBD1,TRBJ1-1,CASSVSDRGFTEAFF,TGTGCCAGCAGCGTATCTGACAGGGGATTCACTGAAGCTTTCTTT
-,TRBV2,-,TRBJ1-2,CASSDPSENYGYTF,TGTGCCAGCAGTGATCCTTCGGAGAACTATGGCTACACCTTC
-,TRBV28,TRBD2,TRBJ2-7,CASSLLAGINEQYF,TGTGCCAGCAGTTTACTAGCGGGAATCAACGAGCAGTACTTC
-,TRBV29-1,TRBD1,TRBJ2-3,CSVGQGVTDTQYF,TGCAGCGTTGGACAGGGCGTCACAGATACGCAGTATTTT
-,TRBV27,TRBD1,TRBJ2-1,CASRMTWDRAIDEQFF,TGTGCCAGCAGAATGACCTGGGACAGGGCAATCGATGAGCAGTTCTTC
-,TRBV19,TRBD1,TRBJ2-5,CASSKGQGWETQYF,TGTGCCAGTAGTAAAGGACAGGGCTGGGAGACCCAGTACTTC
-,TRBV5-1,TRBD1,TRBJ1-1,CASSPGQGALGTEAFF,TGCGCCAGCAGCCCGGGACAGGGGGCTTTGGGGACTGAAGCTTTCTTT
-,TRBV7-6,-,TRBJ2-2,CASSPGGPHTGELFF,TGTGCCAGCAGCCCTGGAGGGCCCCACACCGGGGAGCTGTTTTTT
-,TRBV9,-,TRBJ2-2,CASSVINTGELFF,TGTGCCAGCAGCGTAATAAACACCGGGGAGCTGTTTTTT
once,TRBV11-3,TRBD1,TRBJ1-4,CASSLDPRGRWEKLFF,TGTGCCAGCAGCTTAGATCCGAGGGGGCGTTGGGAAAAACTGTTTTTT
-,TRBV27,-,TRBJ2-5,CASSLAGETQYF,TGTGCCAGCAGTTTAGCGGGAGAGACCCAGTACTTC
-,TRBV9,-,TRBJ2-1,CASSVAQPGLVEISSYNEQFF,TGTGCCAGCAGCGTAGCCCAACCGGGTCTAGTCGAAATAAGCTCCTACAATGAGCAGTTCTTC
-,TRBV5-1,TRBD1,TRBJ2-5,CASSWGQGQETQYF,TGCGCCAGCAGCTGGGGACAGGGTCAAGAGACCCAGTACTTC
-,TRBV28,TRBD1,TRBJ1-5,CASTVGTGSNQPQHF,TGTGCCAGCACCGTCGGGACAGGGAGCAATCAGCCCCAGCATTTT
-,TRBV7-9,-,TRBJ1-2,CASSLEAGSYGYTF,TGTGCCAGCAGCTTAGAAGCCGGGAGCTATGGCTACACCTTC
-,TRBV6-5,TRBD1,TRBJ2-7,CASRKTGDSYEQYF,TGTGCCAGCAGAAAAACAGGGGACTCCTACGAGCAGTACTTC
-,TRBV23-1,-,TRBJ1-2,CASPGKDGYTF,TGCGCCAGCCCCGGGAAGGATGGCTACACCTTC
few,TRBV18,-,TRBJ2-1,CASSPAAALSYNEQFF,TGTGCCAGCTCACCGGCGGCAGCGCTCTCCTACAATGAGCAGTTCTTC
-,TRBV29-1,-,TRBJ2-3,CSVGRTKSSPTDTQYF,TGCAGCGTTGGCCGCACTAAAAGCAGTCCCACAGATACGCAGTATTTT
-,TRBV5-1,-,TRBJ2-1,CASSRGQYNEQFF,TGCGCCAGCAGCAGGGGACAATACAATGAGCAGTTCTTC
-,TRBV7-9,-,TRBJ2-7,CASSWTDEQYF,TGTGCCAGCAGCTGGACTGACGAGCAGTACTTC
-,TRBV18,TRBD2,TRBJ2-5,CASSPARLAGGETQYF,TGTGCCAGCTCCCCCGCCAGGCTAGCGGGAGGAGAGACCCAGTACTTC
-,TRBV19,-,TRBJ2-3,CASSRRAREDTQYF,TGTGCCAGTAGTAGGAGGGCCAGGGAAGATACGCAGTATTTT